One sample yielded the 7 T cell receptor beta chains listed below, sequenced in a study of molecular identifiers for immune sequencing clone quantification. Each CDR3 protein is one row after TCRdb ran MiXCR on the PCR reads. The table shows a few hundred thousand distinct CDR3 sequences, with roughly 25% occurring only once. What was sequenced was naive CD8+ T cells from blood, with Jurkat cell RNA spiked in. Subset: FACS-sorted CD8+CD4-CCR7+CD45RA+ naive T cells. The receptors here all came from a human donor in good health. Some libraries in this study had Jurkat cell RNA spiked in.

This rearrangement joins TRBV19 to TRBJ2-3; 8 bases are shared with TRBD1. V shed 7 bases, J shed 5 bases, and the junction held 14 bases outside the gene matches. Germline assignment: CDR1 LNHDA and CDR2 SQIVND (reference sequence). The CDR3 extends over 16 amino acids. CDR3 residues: CASKPKQGVFGDTQYF. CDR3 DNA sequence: TGTGCCAGTAAACCGAAACAGGGGGTATTTGGAGATACGCAGTATTTT.

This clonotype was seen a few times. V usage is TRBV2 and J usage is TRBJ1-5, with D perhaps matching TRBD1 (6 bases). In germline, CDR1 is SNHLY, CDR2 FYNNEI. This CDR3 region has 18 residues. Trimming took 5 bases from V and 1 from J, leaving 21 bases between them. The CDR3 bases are TGTGCCAGCAGTCCTATATCTTCCAGGGGATTAAGCAATCAGCCCCAGCATTTT. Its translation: CASSPISSRGLSNQPQHF.

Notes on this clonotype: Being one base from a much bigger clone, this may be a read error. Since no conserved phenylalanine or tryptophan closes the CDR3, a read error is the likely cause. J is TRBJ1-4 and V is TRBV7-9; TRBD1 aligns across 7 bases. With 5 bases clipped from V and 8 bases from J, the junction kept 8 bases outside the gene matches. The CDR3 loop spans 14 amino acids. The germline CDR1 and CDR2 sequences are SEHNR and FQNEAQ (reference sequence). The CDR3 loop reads CASSRDSIGEKLFL. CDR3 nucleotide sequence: TGTGCCAGCAGCCGGGACAGTATTGGGGAAAAACTGTTTCTT.

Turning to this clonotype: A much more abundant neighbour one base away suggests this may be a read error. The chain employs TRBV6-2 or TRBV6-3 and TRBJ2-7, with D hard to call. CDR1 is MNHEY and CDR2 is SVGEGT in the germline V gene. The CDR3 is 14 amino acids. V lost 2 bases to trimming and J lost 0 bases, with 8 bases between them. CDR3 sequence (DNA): TGTGCCAGCAGTTACCAGGACGGCTCCTACGAGCAGTACTTC. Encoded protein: CASSYQDGSYEQYF.

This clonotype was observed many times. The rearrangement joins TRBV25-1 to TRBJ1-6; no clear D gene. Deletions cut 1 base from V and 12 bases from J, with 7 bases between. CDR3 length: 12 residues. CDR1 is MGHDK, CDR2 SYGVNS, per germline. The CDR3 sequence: CASSEWGEPLHF. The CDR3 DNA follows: TGTGCCAGCAGTGAATGGGGTGAACCCCTCCACTTT.

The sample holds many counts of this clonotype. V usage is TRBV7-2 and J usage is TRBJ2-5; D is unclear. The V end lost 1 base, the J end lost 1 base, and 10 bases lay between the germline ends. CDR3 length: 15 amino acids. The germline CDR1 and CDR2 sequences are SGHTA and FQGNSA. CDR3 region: CASSLVRAAQETQYF. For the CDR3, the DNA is TGTGCCAGCAGCTTAGTAAGGGCAGCCCAAGAGACCCAGTACTTC.

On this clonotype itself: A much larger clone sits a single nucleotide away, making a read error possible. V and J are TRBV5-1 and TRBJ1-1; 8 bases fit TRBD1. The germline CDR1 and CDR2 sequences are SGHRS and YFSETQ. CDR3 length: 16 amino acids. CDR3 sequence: CTSSLGQGALAYEAFF. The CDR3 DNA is TGCACCAGCAGCTTGGGGCAGGGGGCTCTTGCTTATGAAGCTTTCTTT.